The 27 T cell receptor beta chains listed next were all sequenced from one sample in a study of CD8+CD57+ T cells in acquired aplastic anemia. For CDR3 and TCR beta VDJ profiling, genomic DNA was the template used. TCRdb redid the calling of the reads with MiXCR, one entry per CDR3 protein. The sample comprises 250,000 to 350,000 distinct CDR3 sequences, 55% to 65% of which are singletons, and 7% to 9% rests with the top ten. The sample consisted of sorted CD4+, CD8+, or CD8+CD57+ T cells (not recorded which) from PBMCs. Source of these receptors: a human donor with severe aplastic anemia or a healthy control (not recorded which).

The sample holds many counts of this clonotype. The chain is built from TRBV27 and TRBJ1-4; D is undetermined. The CDR3 sequence is 11 residues long. The V end was cut by 7 bases, the J end by 4 bases, with 4 bases between. CDR1 and CDR2 from the germline V gene are MNHEY and SMNVEV (reference sequence). CDR3 region: CASKVNEKLFF. CDR3 DNA sequence: TGTGCCAGCAAGGTTAATGAAAAACTGTTTTTT.

This clonotype was recorded many times. The chain carries TRBV7-9 and TRBJ2-1; weak D call: TRBD1 (5 bases). Trimming left V 1 base short and J 2 bases short, with 15 bases between. This CDR3 contains 17 residues. Germline-derived CDR1 and CDR2 are SEHNR and FQNEAQ (reference sequence). This CDR3 reads CASSLGWQGPTYNEQFF. For the CDR3, the DNA is TGTGCCAGCAGCTTAGGATGGCAGGGCCCTACCTACAATGAGCAGTTCTTC.

As DNA, the CDR3 is TGTGCCAGCGGCAGGACTAGCACAGATACGCAGTATTTT. Protein sequence: CASGRTSTDTQYF. The chain recombines TRBV6-4 with TRBJ2-3, with D possibly matching TRBD2 (5 bases). V was cut by 8 bases and J by 0 bases, with 9 bases left in between. Germline-derived CDR1 and CDR2 are MRHNA and SNTAGT. The CDR3 has 13 residues.

This clonotype was seen a few times. This sequence may be a read error, since a much larger clone differs from it by one base. The chain carries TRBV3-1 and TRBJ1-2; D unresolved. V lost 4 bases and J lost 12, with 12 bases in between. CDR1 and CDR2 from the germline V gene are LGHDT and YNNKEL (reference sequence). The CDR3 loop spans 11 amino acids. DNA of the CDR3: TGTGCCAGCAGCCGAAGGGCCAGCCACACCTTC. Translating it yields CASSRRASHTF.

This clonotype occurred many times. The chain is built from TRBV5-1 and TRBJ1-2; TRBD1 agrees at 8 bases. CDR3 size: 14 residues. Germline assignment: CDR1 SGHRS and CDR2 YFSETQ. V shed 7 bases and J 0 bases; nucleotides not matched to a gene: 5. DNA for the CDR3: TGCGCCAGCTCTGAGGACAGGGCTAACTATGGCTACACCTTC. Protein: CASSEDRANYGYTF.

This clonotype was seen a few times. The rearrangement links TRBV10-3 to TRBJ2-6; D is unclear. The V and J ends lost 7 bases and 0 bases respectively, with 4 bases between them. Germline V gene data show CDR1 as ENHRY and CDR2 as SYGVKD. The CDR3 covers 13 residues. For the CDR3, the DNA is TGTGCCATCACGGACTCTGGGGCCAACGTCCTGACTTTC. Its translation is CAITDSGANVLTF.

This chain joins TRBV10-3 and TRBJ1-1; possibly TRBD1 for D (5 bases). The CDR3 extends over 12 amino acids. Germline V gives CDR1 ENHRY, CDR2 SYGVKD. Between the trimmed V and J ends, which lost 6 bases and 7 bases, there was a span of 12 bases. The CDR3 loop is CAISSGGGEAFF. CDR3 in DNA: TGTGCCATCAGCTCTGGTGGGGGTGAAGCTTTCTTT.

This chain uses TRBV20-1 with TRBJ1-4; 7 bases are a match to TRBD1. Trimming at V came to 1 base and at J to 0 bases, leaving 5 bases not matched to a gene. The CDR3 consists of 16 residues. Germline V lookup: CDR1 DFQATT, CDR2 SNEGSKA (reference sequence). The CDR3 is CSARVEGATTNEKLFF. CDR3 nucleotide sequence: TGCAGTGCTAGAGTGGAGGGGGCAACAACTAATGAAAAACTGTTTTTT.

The chain links TRBV29-1 to TRBJ2-7, with D possibly matching TRBD1 (6 bases). CDR1 is SQVTM and CDR2 is ANQGSEA in the germline V gene. Trimming pared 3 bases from V and 5 bases from J, leaving 8 bases between. The CDR3 is made up of 11 amino acids. The DNA of the CDR3 is TGCAGCGTTGACAGGGGTCACGAGCAGTACTTC. Protein sequence: CSVDRGHEQYF.

This clonotype was seen once. The chain combines TRBV7-2 with TRBJ1-1, with no clear D. The length of the CDR3 is 16 residues. V gave up 4 bases and J gave up 4 bases, with 19 bases separating them. Germline V gives CDR1 SGHTA, CDR2 FQGNSA. CDR3 bases: TGTGCCAGCAGCTATACACCCCGAGAGGGTGTCACTGAAGCTTTCTTT. Encoded protein: CASSYTPREGVTEAFF.

There are many counts of this clonotype. The chain links TRBV20-1 to TRBJ1-2, with D possibly matching TRBD1 (6 bases). The CDR3 covers 16 residues. V was cut by 5 bases and J by 0 bases, with 19 bases left in between. Germline V lookup: CDR1 DFQATT, CDR2 SNEGSKA (reference sequence). This chain's CDR3 is CSASTGRGEANYGYTF. The CDR3 nucleotides read TGCAGTGCTTCGACTGGCAGGGGAGAAGCTAACTATGGCTACACCTTC.

V gene TRBV9 combines with J gene TRBJ1-6, with D perhaps matching TRBD1 (5 bases). The V end was cut by 0 bases, the J end by 9 bases, with 16 bases between. The CDR3 runs to 16 residues. Germline V gene data show CDR1 as SGDLS and CDR2 as YYNGEE. The CDR3 nucleotides are TGTGCCAGCAGCGTAGGAGCAGGGATTTCGGGTTCACCCCTCCACTTT. Its protein is CASSVGAGISGSPLHF.

This clonotype was seen at least ten times. V is TRBV6-5 and J is TRBJ2-7, with 9 bases lining up with TRBD1. Germline-derived CDR1 and CDR2 are MNHEY and SVGAGI. CDR3 size: 14 residues. V shed 2 bases and J 5 bases; nucleotides not matched to a gene: 4. This CDR3 reads CASSYGTGFNEQYF. The DNA for the CDR3 is TGTGCCAGCAGTTACGGGACAGGGTTTAACGAGCAGTACTTC.

As regards this clonotype: A much larger clone is a single base away; this may be a read error. V is TRBV12-3 or TRBV12-4 and J is TRBJ1-3, with D perhaps matching TRBD1 (6 bases). This CDR3 comprises 16 residues. The CDR3 DNA reads TGTGCCAGCAGAGCAGCTGTTGACAGGAGTGGAAACACCGTATATTTT. Encoded protein: CASRAAVDRSGNTVYF.

The rearrangement joins TRBV12-3 or TRBV12-4 to TRBJ1-6, with a weak D call TRBD1 (5 bases). V was trimmed by 4 bases and J by 8 bases, leaving 21 bases between them. The CDR3 has 17 amino acids. In DNA, the CDR3 is TGTGCCAGCAGTTCAAGATTCAGGGTGATCCTTGATTCACCCCTCCACTTT. This translates into CASSSRFRVILDSPLHF.

In regard to this clonotype: A much more abundant neighbour one base away suggests this may be a read error. This chain links TRBV2 with TRBJ2-5, with D unresolved. V gave up 4 bases and J gave up 4 bases, with 25 bases separating them. This CDR3 is built from 18 residues. Germline lookup yields CDR1 SNHLY and CDR2 FYNNEI. The CDR3 sequence is CASSAQLNRRGSRETQYF. The DNA of the CDR3 is TGTGCCAGCAGTGCTCAATTAAATCGTAGAGGAAGTCGAGAGACCCAGTACTTC.

This clonotype was seen repeatedly, ten times or more. This chain joins TRBV5-8 and TRBJ2-3; D ambiguous. The V gene's germline CDR1 is SGHTS and CDR2 YDEGEE. The CDR3 loop spans 14 amino acids. The V gene lost 6 bases and the J gene lost 0 bases, with 11 bases spanning the gap. The CDR3 spells CASTPSTSTDTQYF. CDR3 DNA: TGTGCCAGCACCCCCTCCACTAGCACAGATACGCAGTATTTT.

This sequence joins TRBV5-1 and TRBJ1-2; 8 bases map to TRBD1. Trimming took 0 bases from V and 11 from J; bases not matched to a gene: 9. The CDR3 has 14 amino acids. Per the germline V gene, CDR1 is SGHRS and CDR2 is YFSETQ. The DNA of the CDR3 is TGCGCCAGCAGCTTGGGGACAGGGACAGTGGATTACACCTTC. This codes for CASSLGTGTVDYTF.

To note about this clonotype: With a much larger clone just one base away, this may be a read error. This sequence joins TRBV6-5 and TRBJ1-3; D call uncertain. Germline CDR1 is MNHEY and CDR2 is SVGAGI. The CDR3 length is 17 residues. In DNA form, the CDR3 reads TGTGCCAGCACCACACTGGGAAGGCAGGTACAAGGAAACACCATATGTTTT. As protein: CASTTLGRQVQGNTICF.

This clonotype showed up many times. This chain uses TRBV5-6 with TRBJ1-2, with 8 bases that match TRBD1. This CDR3 has 17 amino acids. Trimming cost V 3 bases and J 4 bases; bases outside gene matches: 14. The germline V gene encodes CDR1 SGHDT and CDR2 YYEEEE. CDR3 in DNA: TGTGCCAGCAGCTCCCTGGACAGGGAGAGTTTCGGCTATGGCTACACCTTC. Its protein product is CASSSLDRESFGYGYTF.

On this clonotype: One end of the junction does not line up with germline, which may come from a read error. This rearrangement joins TRBV5-4 to TRBJ2-1; the D gene is possibly TRBD2 (5 bases). This CDR3 contains 13 residues. The germline V gene encodes CDR1 SGHNT and CDR2 YYREEE (reference sequence). CDR3 nucleotides: TGTGCCGGCAGCTTGGGTACTCGAGGGGAGCAGTTCTTC. Its translation is CAGSLGTRGEQFF.

The CDR3 sequence: CASSLGASGGRARANVLTF. CDR3 bases: TGTGCCAGCAGCTTAGGGGCTAGCGGGGGAAGGGCTCGGGCCAACGTCCTGACTTTC. The gene calls are TRBV7-3 and TRBJ2-6, with 10 bases aligning to TRBD2. The junction had 12 bases not matched to a gene; V was cut back by 2 bases and J by 5 bases. The CDR3 is 19 amino acids. Looked up from germline, CDR1 is SGHTA and CDR2 is FQGTGA.

In this sample, this clonotype turned up many times. The chain couples TRBV12-3 or TRBV12-4 to TRBJ2-7, with a tentative D call TRBD1 (5 bases). V was shortened by 3 bases and J by 7 bases, with 16 bases between the two germline ends. The CDR3 is 14 residues long. CDR3 DNA: TGTGCCAGCAGTTTGGGTGGGGCTGCAGAGGAGCAGTACTTC. Translating it yields CASSLGGAAEEQYF.

Of note for this clonotype: This could be a read error, since a much larger clone is one nucleotide away. CDR3 coding DNA: TGCAGTGCTAGGAATCTAGCGAGGAACGAGCAGTACTTC. Protein product: CSARNLARNEQYF. The V and J genes are TRBV20-1 and TRBJ2-7, with D tentatively TRBD2 (6 bases). CDR3 length: 13 residues. Between the trimmed V and J ends, which lost 3 bases and 5 bases, there was a span of 14 bases. Germline CDR1 DFQATT, CDR2 SNEGSKA (reference sequence).

This CDR3 reads CASSTSTGYQPQHF. CDR3 sequence (DNA): TGTGCCAGTAGTACCTCGACAGGGTATCAGCCCCAGCATTTT. This chain joins TRBV19 and TRBJ1-5; 7 positions agree with TRBD1. This CDR3 contains 14 residues. The V segment lost 4 bases and the J segment 5 bases; nucleotides outside the gene matches: 5. Germline values: CDR1 LNHDA, CDR2 SQIVND (reference sequence).

This clonotype has just a few counts. The chain is built from TRBV7-8 and TRBJ2-7; D ambiguous. The CDR3 consists of 12 residues. CDR1 is SGHVS, CDR2 FQNEAQ, per germline. The V end lost 8 bases, the J end lost 2 bases, and 10 bases lay between the germline ends. CDR3 amino acids: CASGLRAYEQYF. CDR3 nucleotide sequence: TGTGCCAGCGGTCTCCGCGCCTACGAGCAGTACTTC.

The rearrangement uses TRBV14 and TRBJ1-2; D unclear. The CDR3 is made up of 16 amino acids. V was clipped by 0 bases and J by 4 bases, with 15 bases between them. Looked up from germline, CDR1 is SGHDN and CDR2 is FVKESK. Written as DNA, the CDR3 is TGTGCCAGCAGCCAAGATAGCCACGGTGGGGTCTATGGCTACACCTTC. Encoded protein: CASSQDSHGGVYGYTF.